This T cell receptor (beta chain) derives from a study of T-cell reconstitution after alpha-beta-depleted transplantation in children. Preparation of the TCRbeta library involved a method that used unique molecular identifiers. Each CDR3 protein is one row after TCRdb ran MiXCR on the PCR reads. The sample has just over 350,000 distinct CDR3 sequences; about an eighth are singletons. The germline gives CDR1 SGHAT, CDR2 FQNNGV. V lost 6 bases and J lost 2, with 19 bases in between. The CDR3 extends over 16 amino acids. This clonotype occurred many times. The sequences come from PBMCs, collected from the stem cell graft. The clonotype was recovered from a human donor who donated a stem cell graft to a child with Fanconi anemia. The rearrangement joins TRBV11-2 to TRBJ1-2; TRBD1 is a possible D gene (6 bases). The chain's CDR3 is CASRSLGGRTNYGYTF. CDR3 nucleotide sequence: TGTGCCAGCAGATCCCTAGGGGGGAGAACAAACTATGGCTACACCTTC.